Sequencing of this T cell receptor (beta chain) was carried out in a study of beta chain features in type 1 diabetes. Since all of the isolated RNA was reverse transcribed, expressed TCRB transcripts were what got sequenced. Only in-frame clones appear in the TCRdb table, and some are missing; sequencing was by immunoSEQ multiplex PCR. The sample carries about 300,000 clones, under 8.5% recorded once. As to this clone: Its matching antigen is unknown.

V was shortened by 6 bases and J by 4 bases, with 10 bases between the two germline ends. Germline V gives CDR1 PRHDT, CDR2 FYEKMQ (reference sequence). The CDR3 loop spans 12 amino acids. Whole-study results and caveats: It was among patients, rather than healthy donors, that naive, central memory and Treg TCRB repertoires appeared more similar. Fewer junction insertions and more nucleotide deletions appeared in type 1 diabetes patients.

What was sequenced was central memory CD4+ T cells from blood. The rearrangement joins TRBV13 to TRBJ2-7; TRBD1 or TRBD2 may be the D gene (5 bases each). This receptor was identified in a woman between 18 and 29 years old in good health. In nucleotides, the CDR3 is TGTGCCAGCAGGGGCAGGGAGTACGAGCAGTACTTC. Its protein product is CASRGREYEQYF.